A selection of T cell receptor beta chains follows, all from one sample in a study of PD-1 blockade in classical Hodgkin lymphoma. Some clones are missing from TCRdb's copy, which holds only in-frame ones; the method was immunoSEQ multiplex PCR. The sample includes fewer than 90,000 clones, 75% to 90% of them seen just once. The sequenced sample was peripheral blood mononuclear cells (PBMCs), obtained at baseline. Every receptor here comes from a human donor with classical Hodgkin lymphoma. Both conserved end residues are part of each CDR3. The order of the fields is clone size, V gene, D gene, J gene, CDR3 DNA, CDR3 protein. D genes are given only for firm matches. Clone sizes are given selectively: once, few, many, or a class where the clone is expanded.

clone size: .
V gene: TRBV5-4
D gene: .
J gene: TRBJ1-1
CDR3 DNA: TGTGCCAGCAGCCGAGGGGTTACCGCTGAAGCTTTCTTT
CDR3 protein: CASSRGVTAEAFF

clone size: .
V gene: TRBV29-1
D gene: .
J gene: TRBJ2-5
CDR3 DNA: TGCAGCGTTGTTGGGGGAGAGACCCAGTACTTC
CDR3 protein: CSVVGGETQYF

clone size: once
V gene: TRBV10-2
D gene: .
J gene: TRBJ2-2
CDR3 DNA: TGCGCCAGCAGTGAGGTGGGGGAGCTGTTTTTT
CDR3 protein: CASSEVGELFF

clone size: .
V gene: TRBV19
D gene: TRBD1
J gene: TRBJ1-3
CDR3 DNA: TGTGCCAGCCGAGACAGGGGGCTTACTGGAAACACCATATATTTT
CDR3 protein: CASRDRGLTGNTIYF

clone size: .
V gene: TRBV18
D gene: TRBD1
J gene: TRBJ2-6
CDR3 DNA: TGTGCCAGCTCATTGACAGGGCTAGGGGCCAACGTCCTGACTTTC
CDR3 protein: CASSLTGLGANVLTF

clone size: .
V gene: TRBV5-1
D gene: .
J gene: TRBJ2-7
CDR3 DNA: TGCGCCAGCAGCTTGGCGCCACCGAGCGACGAGCAGTACTTC
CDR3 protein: CASSLAPPSDEQYF

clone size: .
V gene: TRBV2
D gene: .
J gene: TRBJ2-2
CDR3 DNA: TGTGCCAGCGGACAGTACACCGGGGAGCTGTTTTTT
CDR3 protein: CASGQYTGELFF

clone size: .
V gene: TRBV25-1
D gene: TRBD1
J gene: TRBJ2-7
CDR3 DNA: TGTGCCAGCAGTGCGACAGGGCCTACCTACGAGCAGTACTTC
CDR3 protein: CASSATGPTYEQYF

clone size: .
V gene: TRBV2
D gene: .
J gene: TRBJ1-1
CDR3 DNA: TGTGCCAGCAGTGAAAATCATGAGATTCTCCCCACTGAAGCTTTCTTT
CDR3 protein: CASSENHEILPTEAFF

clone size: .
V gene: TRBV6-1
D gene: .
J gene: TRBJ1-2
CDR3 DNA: TGTGCCAGCAGTGAAGGCAGGGCGGGGGGCTACACCTTC
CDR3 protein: CASSEGRAGGYTF

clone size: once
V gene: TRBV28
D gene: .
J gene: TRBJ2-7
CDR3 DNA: TGTGCCAGCAGCCCAATTCGCTACGAGCAGTACTTC
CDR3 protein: CASSPIRYEQYF

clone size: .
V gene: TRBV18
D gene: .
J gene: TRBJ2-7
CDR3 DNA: TGTGCCAGCTCACCAAAGTTGGACAGAGGGGGCTACGAGCAGTACTTC
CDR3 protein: CASSPKLDRGGYEQYF

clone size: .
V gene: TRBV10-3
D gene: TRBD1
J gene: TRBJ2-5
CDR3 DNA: TGTGCCATAGGGACAGGGATAGAGACCCAGTACTTC
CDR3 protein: CAIGTGIETQYF

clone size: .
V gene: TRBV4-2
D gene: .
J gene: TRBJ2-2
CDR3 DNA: TGTGCCAGCAGCCAAGAGGGGCGGGTGAGTTTGGAGGAGCTGTTTTTT
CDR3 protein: CASSQEGRVSLEELFF

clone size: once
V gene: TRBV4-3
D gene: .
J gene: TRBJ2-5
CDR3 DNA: TGCGCCAGCAGCCAAGATTGGCAGGGGATTGGGGAGACCCAGTACTTC
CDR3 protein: CASSQDWQGIGETQYF

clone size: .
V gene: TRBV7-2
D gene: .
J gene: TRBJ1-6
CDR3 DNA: TGTGCCAGCAGCTTAGTAGCAGGTGACAATTCACCCCTCCACTTT
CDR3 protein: CASSLVAGDNSPLHF

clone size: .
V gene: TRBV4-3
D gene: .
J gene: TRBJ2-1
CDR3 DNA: TGCGCCAGCAGCCAAGAATACTCGGGGCCGAGTGAGCAGTTCTTC
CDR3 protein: CASSQEYSGPSEQFF

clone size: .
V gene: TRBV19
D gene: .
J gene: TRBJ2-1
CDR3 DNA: TGTGCCAGTAGTATAGGTCTAGCGACATACAATGAGCAGTTCTTC
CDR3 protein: CASSIGLATYNEQFF

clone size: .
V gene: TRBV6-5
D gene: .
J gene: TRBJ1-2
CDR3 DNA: TGTGCCAGCACGAGGGGAAACTATGGCTACACCTTC
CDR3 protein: CASTRGNYGYTF

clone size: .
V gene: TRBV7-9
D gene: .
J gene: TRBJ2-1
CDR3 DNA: TGTGCCAGCAGCCCACGCCTGTCTTCCTACAATGAGCAGTTCTTC
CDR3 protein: CASSPRLSSYNEQFF

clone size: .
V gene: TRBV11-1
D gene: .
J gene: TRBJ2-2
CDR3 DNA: TGTGCCAGCAGACGTAAAAGGGGGTCCGGGGAGCTGTTTTTT
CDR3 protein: CASRRKRGSGELFF

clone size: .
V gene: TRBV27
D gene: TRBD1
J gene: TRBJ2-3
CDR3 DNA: TGTGCCAGCAGGGGGACAGGTTGGGGGAGTACAGATACGCAGTATTTT
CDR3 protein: CASRGTGWGSTDTQYF

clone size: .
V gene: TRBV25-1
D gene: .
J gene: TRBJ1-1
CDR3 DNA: TGTGCCAGCAGTGAATTTGAGGCGGGATTAGGCACTGAAGCTTTCTTT
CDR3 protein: CASSEFEAGLGTEAFF

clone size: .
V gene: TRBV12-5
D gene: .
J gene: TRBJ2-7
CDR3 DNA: TGTGCTAGTGGCTTTTCCCCGAAGGGCCGAACCTACGAGCAGTACTTC
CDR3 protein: CASGFSPKGRTYEQYF

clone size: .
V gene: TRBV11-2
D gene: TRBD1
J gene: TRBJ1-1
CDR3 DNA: TGTGCCAGCAGCTTAGGGCTAACCGGACAGGGACGGGGCACTGAAGCTTTCTTT
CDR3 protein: CASSLGLTGQGRGTEAFF

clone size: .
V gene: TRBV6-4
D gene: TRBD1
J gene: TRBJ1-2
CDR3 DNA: TGTGCCAGCAGTGACGGACCGGGACAGTCGTTTAACTATGGCTACACCTTC
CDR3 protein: CASSDGPGQSFNYGYTF

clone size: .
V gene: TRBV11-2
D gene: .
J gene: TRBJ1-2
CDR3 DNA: TGTGCCAGCAGCCGTACCAACTATGGCTACACCTTC
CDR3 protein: CASSRTNYGYTF

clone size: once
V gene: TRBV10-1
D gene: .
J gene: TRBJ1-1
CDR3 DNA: TGCGCCAGCAGTGATCGGCGGAAGAACACTGAAGCTTTCTTT
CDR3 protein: CASSDRRKNTEAFF

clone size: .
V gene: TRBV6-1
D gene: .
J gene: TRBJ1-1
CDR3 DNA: TGTGCCAGCAGTTTTGGCATGGGGGGCACTGAAGCTTTCTTT
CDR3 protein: CASSFGMGGTEAFF

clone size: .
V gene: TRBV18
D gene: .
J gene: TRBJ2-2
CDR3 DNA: TGTGCCAGCTCACCACCGGCAGGGGACACCGGGGAGCTGTTTTTT
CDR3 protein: CASSPPAGDTGELFF

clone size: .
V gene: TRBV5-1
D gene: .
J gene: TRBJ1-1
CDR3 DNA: TGCGCCAGCAGCTACTCGAGGGGTACTGAAGCTTTCTTT
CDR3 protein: CASSYSRGTEAFF

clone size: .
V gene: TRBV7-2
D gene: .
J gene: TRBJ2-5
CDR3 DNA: TGTGCCAGCACACCAGCCGGAACTCAAGAGACCCAGTACTTC
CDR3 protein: CASTPAGTQETQYF

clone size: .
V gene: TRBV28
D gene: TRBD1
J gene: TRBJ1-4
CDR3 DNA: TGTGCCAGCACGGGACAGCTTAATGAAAAACTGTTTTTT
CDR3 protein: CASTGQLNEKLFF

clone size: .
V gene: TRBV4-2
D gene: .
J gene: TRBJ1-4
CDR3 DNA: TGTGCCAGCAGCCAAGTCCGGGGCGAAAAACTGTTTTTT
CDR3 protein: CASSQVRGEKLFF

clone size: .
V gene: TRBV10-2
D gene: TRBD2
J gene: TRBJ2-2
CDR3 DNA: TGCGCCAGCAGTGATTTTAGCGGGAGATCCGGGGAGCTGTTTTTT
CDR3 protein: CASSDFSGRSGELFF

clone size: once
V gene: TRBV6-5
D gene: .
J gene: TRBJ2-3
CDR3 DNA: TGTGCCAGCAGTTTACGTGGGACTAGCACAGATACGCAGTATTTT
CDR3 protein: CASSLRGTSTDTQYF

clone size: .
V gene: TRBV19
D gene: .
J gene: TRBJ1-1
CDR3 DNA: TGTGCCAGTAGTACCCACAGCACTGAAGCTTTCTTT
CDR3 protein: CASSTHSTEAFF

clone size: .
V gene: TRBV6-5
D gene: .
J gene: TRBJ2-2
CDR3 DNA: TGTGCCAGCAGTTACGGCGGGAAGGAGCTGTTTTTT
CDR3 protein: CASSYGGKELFF

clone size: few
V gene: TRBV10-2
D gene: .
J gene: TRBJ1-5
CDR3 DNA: TGCGCCAGCAGTGATAAAGGGGGTATGCAGCCCCAGCATTTT
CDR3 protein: CASSDKGGMQPQHF

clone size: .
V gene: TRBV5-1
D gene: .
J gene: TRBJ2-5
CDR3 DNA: TGCGCCAGCAGCAACAGGGTGCGGGAGACCCAGTACTTC
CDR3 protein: CASSNRVRETQYF

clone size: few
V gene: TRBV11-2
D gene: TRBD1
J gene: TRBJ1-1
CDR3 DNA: TGTGCCAGCAGCTCCCACAGGGGAATCGCTGAAGCTTTCTTT
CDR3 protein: CASSSHRGIAEAFF

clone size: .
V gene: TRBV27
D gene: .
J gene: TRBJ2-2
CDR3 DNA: TGTGCCAGCAGTTTTAACACCGGGGAGCTGTTTTTT
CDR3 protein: CASSFNTGELFF

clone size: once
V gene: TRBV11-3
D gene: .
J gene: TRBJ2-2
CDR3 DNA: TGTGCCAGCAGCCAAGGGGCTCGGGCAAACACCGGGGAGCTGTTTTTT
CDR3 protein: CASSQGARANTGELFF

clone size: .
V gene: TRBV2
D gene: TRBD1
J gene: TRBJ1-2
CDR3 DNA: TGTGCCGGGCGGACAGGATACTATGGCTACACCTTC
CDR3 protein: CAGRTGYYGYTF

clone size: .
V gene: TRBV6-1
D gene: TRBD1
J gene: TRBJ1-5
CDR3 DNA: TGTGCCAGCAGCCCCGACAGGGCGGGCCAGCCCCAGCATTTT
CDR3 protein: CASSPDRAGQPQHF

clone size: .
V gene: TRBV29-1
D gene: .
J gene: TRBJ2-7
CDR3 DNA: TGCAGCGTTGCTCACAGCGTTGGTGAGCAGTACTTC
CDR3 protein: CSVAHSVGEQYF

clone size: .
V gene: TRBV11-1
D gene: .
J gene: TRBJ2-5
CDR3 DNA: TGTGCCAGCAGCTTAGAACTGACTATGCCAGGGACCCAGTACTTC
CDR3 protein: CASSLELTMPGTQYF

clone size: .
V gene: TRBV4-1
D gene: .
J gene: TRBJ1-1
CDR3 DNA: TGCGCCAGCAGCTTACCTCCTACCCTCATGAACACTGAAGCTTTCTTT
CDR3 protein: CASSLPPTLMNTEAFF

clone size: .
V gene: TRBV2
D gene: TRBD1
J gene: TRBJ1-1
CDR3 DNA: TGTGCCAGCAGCCCCTGGACAGGGAACACTGAAGCTTTCTTT
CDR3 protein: CASSPWTGNTEAFF

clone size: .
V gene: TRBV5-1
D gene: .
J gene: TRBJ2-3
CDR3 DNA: TGCGCCAGCAGCTACTACCCTAACGTGGCTAGCACAGATACGCAGTATTTT
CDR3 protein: CASSYYPNVASTDTQYF

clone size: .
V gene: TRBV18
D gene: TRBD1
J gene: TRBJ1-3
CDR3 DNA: TGTGCCAGCTCACTTGGGACAGCTGGAAACACCATATATTTT
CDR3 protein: CASSLGTAGNTIYF

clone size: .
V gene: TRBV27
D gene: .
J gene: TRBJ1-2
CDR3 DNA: TGTGCCAGCAGTTTTGTTTTTACGGTGGCAGGAGATGGCTACACCTTC
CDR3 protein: CASSFVFTVAGDGYTF

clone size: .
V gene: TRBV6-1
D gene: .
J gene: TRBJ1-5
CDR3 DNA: TGTGCCAGCAGCAACGATCAGCCCCAGCATTTT
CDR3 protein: CASSNDQPQHF

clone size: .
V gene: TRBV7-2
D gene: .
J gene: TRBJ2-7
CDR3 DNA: TGTGCCAGCAGCCCACGAGACAATTCAGTGTACGAGCAGTACTTC
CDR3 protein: CASSPRDNSVYEQYF

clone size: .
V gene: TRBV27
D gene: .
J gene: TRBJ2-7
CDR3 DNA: TGTGCCAGCAGTCGTGAGCCTATGCTCTCCAGCGGACCTTTTCCCTACGAGCAGTACTTC
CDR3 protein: CASSREPMLSSGPFPYEQYF

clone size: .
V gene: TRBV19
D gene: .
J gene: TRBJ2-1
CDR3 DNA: TGTGCCAGTAGTGGGAGCCACGGTTCTGGAAATGAGCAGTTCTTC
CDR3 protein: CASSGSHGSGNEQFF

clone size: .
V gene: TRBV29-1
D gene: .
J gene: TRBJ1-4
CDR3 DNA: TGCAGCGTTGAAGAAGGGATGGGGGCAACTAATGAAAAACTGTTTTTT
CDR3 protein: CSVEEGMGATNEKLFF